This T cell receptor (beta chain) emerged from a study of sequential checkpoint blockade in melanoma. Study-wide background: First-line arms were nivolumab then ipilimumab, or the reverse, randomized 1:1. Each arm's sequence ended with maintenance nivolumab.

Stated treatment: randomized to nivolumab then ipilimumab (arm A) or the reverse (arm B). Patients had received no earlier DNA-damaging chemotherapy. PBMC sorting kept live CD3+CD8+ cells without CD19 or CD56. Sequencing used immunoSEQ multiplex PCR; TCRdb keeps in-frame clones, though not all of them. The sample yields some 17,000 clones, roughly 80% seen once. This clone turned up a few times. Sequenced material: CD8+ T cells sorted from blood (inferred from file names), taken from a patient given nivolumab and ipilimumab in sequence. The receptor comes from a human donor with melanoma.

CDR3 DNA: TGTGCCAGCAGTGTTCTAGCGGAATCCTACAATGAGCAGTTCTTC. Amino acid sequence: CASSVLAESYNEQFF. V and J are TRBV6-1 and TRBJ2-1; 7 bases are shared with TRBD2. Germline loops: CDR1 MNHNS, CDR2 SASEGT. After removal of 4 bases from V and 1 base from J, the junction contained 4 bases not matched to a gene. The CDR3 covers 15 residues.